One and the same sample provided the 14 T cell receptor beta chains below, sequenced in a study of T cells expressing NK-cell markers. TCRdb reprocessed the 5' RACE reads and reports one entry per CDR3 protein, with no DNA. This table lists hundreds of thousands of distinct CDR3 sequences. The sequenced sample consisted of blood T cells: a sorted CD56 or NKG2C T cell subset, CD4+ or CD8+ T cells, or bulk PBMC T cells (not recorded which). The receptors here all came from a woman between 18 and 75 years old in good health.

The chain links TRBV12-3 or TRBV12-4 to TRBJ2-3; TCRdb calls TRBD1, which cannot be checked without DNA. The CDR3 length is 14 residues. CDR3 protein: CASRLQGSADTQYF.

The gene calls are TRBV12-3 or TRBV12-4 and TRBJ2-5; the TCRdb D gene call, TRBD1, has no DNA to confirm it. The CDR3 runs to 15 residues. The CDR3 reads CASSLAQGQGETQYF.

The chain uses TRBV20-1 and TRBJ2-3; TCRdb's D call, TRBD2, is unchecked because there is no DNA. The CDR3 totals 16 residues. Looked up from germline, CDR1 is DFQATT and CDR2 is SNEGSKA (reference sequence). This CDR3 reads CSASLTGTYYTDTQYF.

The chain carries TRBV7-2 and TRBJ2-5. Germline V gene lookup returns CDR1 SGHTA and CDR2 FQGNSA. There are 12 residues in the CDR3. The CDR3: CASSFGSETQYF.

The chain employs TRBV28 and TRBJ1-1. This CDR3 is 16 amino acids long. Germline V CDR1 and CDR2: MDHEN, SYDVKM. The CDR3 here is CASSSEFGERNTEAFF.

This CDR3 reads CASSQGTGDTGELFF. This chain joins TRBV18 and TRBJ2-2; TCRdb names TRBD1, which stays unverified in the absence of DNA. CDR1 and CDR2 from the germline V gene are KGHSH and LQKENI. This CDR3 is 15 amino acids long.

The chain combines TRBV29-1 with TRBJ2-7; there is no DNA to check the TCRdb D call of TRBD2. The germline CDR1 and CDR2 sequences are SQVTM and ANQGSEA. CDR3 length equals 13 residues. The CDR3 protein is CSAQRGGPYEQYF.

The V and J genes are TRBV27 and TRBJ2-3; the D call from TCRdb, TRBD1, cannot be confirmed without DNA. The CDR3 contains 14 residues. The V gene's germline CDR1 is MNHEY and CDR2 SMNVEV (reference sequence). This chain's CDR3 is CASSWDRGQDTQYF.

This sequence joins TRBV12-3 or TRBV12-4 and TRBJ2-5; TCRdb names TRBD1, which stays unverified in the absence of DNA. The CDR3 has 18 amino acids. Here the CDR3 reads CASSLQTQRAKPQETQYF.

The chain links TRBV20-1 to TRBJ2-7; with no DNA, the TCRdb D assignment of TRBD2 cannot be verified. This CDR3 is built from 16 residues. Germline V gives CDR1 DFQATT, CDR2 SNEGSKA (reference sequence). The CDR3 spells CSARGLAGVKYYEQYF.

The chain recombines TRBV20-1 with TRBJ2-1; TCRdb selects TRBD1, and the lack of DNA leaves this call unchecked. Germline CDR1 is DFQATT and CDR2 is SNEGSKA (reference sequence). The CDR3 is 15 amino acids. CDR3 amino acids: CRATTGGRSYNEQFF.

The chain joins TRBV2 to TRBJ1-1; the TCRdb D gene call, TRBD1, has no DNA to confirm it. This CDR3 has 15 amino acids. Looked up from germline, CDR1 is SNHLY and CDR2 is FYNNEI. The CDR3 spells CASSGGTGALTEAFF.

This sequence joins TRBV5-6 and TRBJ2-1; the TCRdb call, TRBD2, lacks DNA for checking. This CDR3 has 17 residues. The germline V gene has CDR1 SGHDT and CDR2 YYEEEE. The CDR3 here is CASSLVGPRGAINEQFF.

The V gene is TRBV12-3 or TRBV12-4, the J gene TRBJ1-3; absent DNA, TCRdb's TRBD1 call cannot be checked. This CDR3 spans 14 amino acids. CDR3 sequence: CASSLRGTGNTIYF.